These T cell receptor beta chains were read from a single sample in a study of T cell responses to AZD1222 COVID-19 vaccine. Using immunoSEQ multiplex PCR, the repertoire was profiled, and TCRdb retains in-frame clones only, with some absent. The repertoire holds about 110,000 clones, with roughly 90% as singletons. The material sequenced was peripheral blood, taken on day 0 of MenACWY control vaccination. These receptors came from an adult in good health. The CDR3 runs from the conserved cysteine through the conserved F or W. The D gene is left open where the match is weak. The size entry is marked missing in some rows and otherwise reads once, few, many or a size class.

D gene: .
V gene: TRBV11-3
clone size: .
J gene: TRBJ2-5
CDR3 DNA: TGTGCCAGCAGCTTAGACGCCCGGACTGGAGAGACCCAGTACTTC
CDR3 protein: CASSLDARTGETQYF

D gene: TRBD1
V gene: TRBV30
clone size: .
J gene: TRBJ1-2
CDR3 DNA: TGTTTGGTAGGGGGCGCCGACACCGGCTACTATGGCTACACCTTC
CDR3 protein: CLVGGADTGYYGYTF

D gene: .
V gene: TRBV3-1/TRBV3-2
clone size: .
J gene: TRBJ1-5
CDR3 DNA: TGTGCCAGCAGCCAGACTCAGGGGATCGGCAATCAGCCCCAGCATTTT
CDR3 protein: CASSQTQGIGNQPQHF

D gene: .
V gene: TRBV6-2/TRBV6-3
clone size: few
J gene: TRBJ1-2
CDR3 DNA: TGTGCCAGCAGCCCCCGTGAGGACGGCTACACCTTC
CDR3 protein: CASSPREDGYTF

D gene: .
V gene: TRBV6-5
clone size: .
J gene: TRBJ2-3
CDR3 DNA: TGTGCCAGCAATCCCGGGGACTCCACCACAGATACGCAGTATTTT
CDR3 protein: CASNPGDSTTDTQYF

D gene: .
V gene: TRBV4-1
clone size: .
J gene: TRBJ2-7
CDR3 DNA: TGCGCCAGCAGCCAAGAGCCCTCTGCTACCTACGAGCAGTACTTC
CDR3 protein: CASSQEPSATYEQYF

D gene: TRBD2
V gene: TRBV5-1
clone size: medium-sized
J gene: TRBJ2-1
CDR3 DNA: TGCGCCAGCACACTCGGACTAGCGGGGATGGGTGAGCAGTTCTTC
CDR3 protein: CASTLGLAGMGEQFF

D gene: TRBD1
V gene: TRBV5-1
clone size: .
J gene: TRBJ2-2
CDR3 DNA: TGCGCCAGCAGCCTAATGGGACAGGGGACATCCGGGGAGCTGTTTTTT
CDR3 protein: CASSLMGQGTSGELFF

D gene: TRBD1
V gene: TRBV28
clone size: .
J gene: TRBJ2-2
CDR3 DNA: TGTGCCAGCAGTTTAGGGACAGGGGGTAACACCGGGGAGCTGTTTTTT
CDR3 protein: CASSLGTGGNTGELFF

D gene: .
V gene: TRBV30
clone size: .
J gene: TRBJ2-7
CDR3 DNA: TGTGCCTGGAGCGGGGGCTGGGGGGCGGTCTACGAGCAGTACTTC
CDR3 protein: CAWSGGWGAVYEQYF

D gene: TRBD2
V gene: TRBV5-4
clone size: few
J gene: TRBJ2-5
CDR3 DNA: TGTGCCAGCAGCTCTAGAGGTAGCGGGGGTGGAGAGACCCAGTACTTC
CDR3 protein: CASSSRGSGGGETQYF

D gene: TRBD2
V gene: TRBV2
clone size: .
J gene: TRBJ2-1
CDR3 DNA: TGTGCCAGCACCGAGGGGCGGGGGGGTTACAATGAGCAGTTCTTC
CDR3 protein: CASTEGRGGYNEQFF

D gene: .
V gene: TRBV5-1
clone size: .
J gene: TRBJ2-1
CDR3 DNA: TGCGCCAGCAGCCCGGGGGCGCTCAATGAGCAGTTCTTC
CDR3 protein: CASSPGALNEQFF

D gene: .
V gene: TRBV19
clone size: few
J gene: TRBJ2-1
CDR3 DNA: TGTGCCACCCATGGACCTTACAATGAGCAGTTCTTC
CDR3 protein: CATHGPYNEQFF

D gene: .
V gene: TRBV27
clone size: .
J gene: TRBJ2-7
CDR3 DNA: TGTGCCAGCAGTTTATCACTAGTGGGTAACGAGCAGTACTTC
CDR3 protein: CASSLSLVGNEQYF

D gene: TRBD2
V gene: TRBV7-9
clone size: .
J gene: TRBJ2-1
CDR3 DNA: TGTGCCAGCAGCCTGGCGGGGGGCCGGAACGATGAGCAGTTCTTC
CDR3 protein: CASSLAGGRNDEQFF

D gene: .
V gene: TRBV7-2
clone size: .
J gene: TRBJ1-2
CDR3 DNA: TGTGCCAGCAGCTTGCGGGACAACCACTATGGCTACACCTTC
CDR3 protein: CASSLRDNHYGYTF

D gene: .
V gene: TRBV30
clone size: .
J gene: TRBJ2-4
CDR3 DNA: TGTGCCTGGAGGGCCCTGGGCCGGGGGGCTATTCAGTACTTC
CDR3 protein: CAWRALGRGAIQYF

D gene: TRBD1
V gene: TRBV29-1
clone size: .
J gene: TRBJ1-2
CDR3 DNA: TGCAGCTACCGACAGGGGAACTATGGCTACACCTTC
CDR3 protein: CSYRQGNYGYTF

D gene: TRBD1
V gene: TRBV5-4
clone size: few
J gene: TRBJ1-2
CDR3 DNA: TGTGCCAGCAGCTTTGGGACAGGGCTTTACTATGGCTACACCTTC
CDR3 protein: CASSFGTGLYYGYTF

D gene: TRBD1
V gene: TRBV5-1
clone size: .
J gene: TRBJ1-1
CDR3 DNA: TGCGCCAGCAGCTCCCAGGGGGAGACTGAAGCTTTCTTT
CDR3 protein: CASSSQGETEAFF

D gene: TRBD2
V gene: TRBV9
clone size: .
J gene: TRBJ2-2
CDR3 DNA: TGTGCCAGCAGCGAGACTAGCGGGGCCAACACCGGGGAGCTGTTTTTT
CDR3 protein: CASSETSGANTGELFF

D gene: TRBD1
V gene: TRBV18
clone size: .
J gene: TRBJ2-5
CDR3 DNA: TGTGCCAGCTCACCAAGTTTGTCACGGGACAGGGAAGAGACCCAGTACTTC
CDR3 protein: CASSPSLSRDREETQYF

D gene: TRBD2
V gene: TRBV2
clone size: once
J gene: TRBJ2-5
CDR3 DNA: TGTGCCAGCAGCAGACTAGCGGAACAAGAGACCCAGTACTTC
CDR3 protein: CASSRLAEQETQYF

D gene: TRBD2
V gene: TRBV10-1
clone size: .
J gene: TRBJ2-1
CDR3 DNA: TGCGCCAGCAGTGGGGCACTAGCGGGGGGATTCAATGAGCAGTTCTTC
CDR3 protein: CASSGALAGGFNEQFF

D gene: .
V gene: TRBV28
clone size: .
J gene: TRBJ1-1
CDR3 DNA: TGTGCCAGCAGTTCTCAAGTCCCCGTTGAAGCTTTCTTT
CDR3 protein: CASSSQVPVEAFF

D gene: .
V gene: TRBV27
clone size: .
J gene: TRBJ2-7
CDR3 DNA: TGTGCCAGCAGTTTAGGTGTGGTAAGCTCCTACGAGCAGTACTTC
CDR3 protein: CASSLGVVSSYEQYF

D gene: .
V gene: TRBV5-1
clone size: .
J gene: TRBJ2-2
CDR3 DNA: TGCGCCAGCAGCTTAAGGTTCGGGGAACCTAACACCGGGGAGCTGTTTTTT
CDR3 protein: CASSLRFGEPNTGELFF

D gene: .
V gene: TRBV24-1
clone size: .
J gene: TRBJ2-3
CDR3 DNA: TGTGCCACCAGTTCCGGGGAACGGGGCTATGGTACGCAGTATTTT
CDR3 protein: CATSSGERGYGTQYF

D gene: .
V gene: TRBV15
clone size: few
J gene: TRBJ1-2
CDR3 DNA: TGTGCCACCAGCAGGGGGGGAATCGGCTATGGCTACACCTTC
CDR3 protein: CATSRGGIGYGYTF

D gene: TRBD1
V gene: TRBV14
clone size: .
J gene: TRBJ2-2
CDR3 DNA: TGTGCCAGCAGCCAAAGACAGGGCAGGACCGGGGAGCTGTTTTTT
CDR3 protein: CASSQRQGRTGELFF

D gene: .
V gene: TRBV25-1
clone size: .
J gene: TRBJ1-2
CDR3 DNA: TGTGCCAGCAGTGAATGGATGTGGGAGGGGGAGTCAGGTTATGGCTACACCTTC
CDR3 protein: CASSEWMWEGESGYGYTF

D gene: TRBD1
V gene: TRBV7-9
clone size: .
J gene: TRBJ2-1
CDR3 DNA: TGTGCCAGCAGCTTAGCAGGGGGCGATAGGTTCTTC
CDR3 protein: CASSLAGGDRFF

D gene: .
V gene: TRBV7-9
clone size: .
J gene: TRBJ1-1
CDR3 DNA: TGTGCCAGCAGCTTAGGTCACGGGGCAGATGGCACTGAAGCTTTCTTT
CDR3 protein: CASSLGHGADGTEAFF

D gene: .
V gene: TRBV28
clone size: .
J gene: TRBJ1-1
CDR3 DNA: TGTGCCAGCAGTTTTGACGGCATGAACACTGAAGCTTTCTTT
CDR3 protein: CASSFDGMNTEAFF

D gene: .
V gene: TRBV3-1/TRBV3-2
clone size: .
J gene: TRBJ2-7
CDR3 DNA: TGTGCCAGCAGCCCCACACCGGGGGTCTACGAGCAGTACTTC
CDR3 protein: CASSPTPGVYEQYF

D gene: TRBD2
V gene: TRBV2
clone size: .
J gene: TRBJ2-2
CDR3 DNA: TGTGCCAGCAGTGAGCTCCCGCGGGGGGTTTCTACCGGGGAGCTGTTTTTT
CDR3 protein: CASSELPRGVSTGELFF

D gene: .
V gene: TRBV4-1
clone size: .
J gene: TRBJ1-2
CDR3 DNA: TGCGCCAGCAGCCAAGATGGATTCTACTATGGCTACACCTTC
CDR3 protein: CASSQDGFYYGYTF

D gene: .
V gene: TRBV10-1
clone size: .
J gene: TRBJ2-3
CDR3 DNA: TGCGCCAGCAGTGATACAGGGTATACGCAGTATTTT
CDR3 protein: CASSDTGYTQYF

D gene: TRBD1
V gene: TRBV25-1
clone size: once
J gene: TRBJ2-7
CDR3 DNA: TGTGCCAGCAGTCCCCTAGAGCCGGGACAGTGGTACTTC
CDR3 protein: CASSPLEPGQWYF

D gene: TRBD1
V gene: TRBV6-1
clone size: .
J gene: TRBJ1-5
CDR3 DNA: TGTGCCAGCAGTGAACCCGGACAGGGGCGTTCGGAGCCCCAGCATTTT
CDR3 protein: CASSEPGQGRSEPQHF

D gene: .
V gene: TRBV15
clone size: .
J gene: TRBJ2-7
CDR3 DNA: TGTGCCACCAGCAGAGACTACCAGGGGCACGAGCAGTACTTC
CDR3 protein: CATSRDYQGHEQYF

D gene: .
V gene: TRBV9
clone size: .
J gene: TRBJ2-1
CDR3 DNA: TGTGCCAGCAGCGTAGTCCCGGGGGTTGGGTACAATGAGCAGTTCTTC
CDR3 protein: CASSVVPGVGYNEQFF

D gene: .
V gene: TRBV5-4
clone size: .
J gene: TRBJ2-2
CDR3 DNA: TGTGCCAGCAGCTTGGCGGGGAGCACCGGGGAGCTGTTTTTT
CDR3 protein: CASSLAGSTGELFF

D gene: .
V gene: TRBV5-6
clone size: .
J gene: TRBJ2-1
CDR3 DNA: TGTGCCAGCAGCTTTAGGGAGATGGAGCAGTTCTTC
CDR3 protein: CASSFREMEQFF

D gene: .
V gene: TRBV2
clone size: .
J gene: TRBJ1-2
CDR3 DNA: TGTGCCAGCAGCTCTAACTATGGCTACACCTTC
CDR3 protein: CASSSNYGYTF

D gene: .
V gene: TRBV3-1/TRBV3-2
clone size: .
J gene: TRBJ1-1
CDR3 DNA: TGTGCCAGCAGCCAGGGCCTCAGTAACACTGAAGCTTTCTTT
CDR3 protein: CASSQGLSNTEAFF